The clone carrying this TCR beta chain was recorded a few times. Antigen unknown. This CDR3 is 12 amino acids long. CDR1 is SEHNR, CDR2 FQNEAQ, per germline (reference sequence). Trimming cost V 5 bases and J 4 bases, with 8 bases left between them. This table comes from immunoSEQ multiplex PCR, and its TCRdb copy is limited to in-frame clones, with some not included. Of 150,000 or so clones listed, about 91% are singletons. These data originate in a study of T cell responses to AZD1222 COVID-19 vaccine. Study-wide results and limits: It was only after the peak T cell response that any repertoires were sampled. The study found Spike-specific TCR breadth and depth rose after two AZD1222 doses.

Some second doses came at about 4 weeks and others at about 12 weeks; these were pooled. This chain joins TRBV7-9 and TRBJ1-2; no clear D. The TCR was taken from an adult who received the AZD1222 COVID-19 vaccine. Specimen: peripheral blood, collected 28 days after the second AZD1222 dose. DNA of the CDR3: TGTGCCAGCAGCCCTGAGGTCTATGGCTACACCTTC. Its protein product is CASSPEVYGYTF.